The following is a T cell receptor beta chain sequence with its context. Germline V CDR1 and CDR2: LNHDA, SQIVND (reference sequence). The CDR3 totals 16 residues. This sample is drawn from a study of cytomegalovirus exposure and HLA in healthy donors. PCR amplification relied on 60 Vbeta primers (plus 13 Jbeta primers). TCRdb's copy holds only in-frame clones and misses some; the assay was immunoSEQ multiplex PCR. The table shows 100,000 to 150,000 clones, with 80% to 90% occurring only once. The receptor was isolated from a woman in her forties in good health and CMV-seropositive. The sequenced sample consisted of PBMCs. V is TRBV19 and J is TRBJ2-5, with TRBD2 matching 16 bases. The end of the DNA fits TRBJ2-7 better, so the J call may be wrong. The CDR3 here is CASSWGLAGGLNEQYF. CDR3 in DNA: TGTGCCAGTAGTTGGGGACTAGCGGGAGGGCTCAACGAGCAGTACTTC.